These T cell receptor beta chains were read from a single sample in a study of patients with pleural tuberculosis. TCRdb called the reads again in MiXCR, with one record for every CDR3 protein. The sample includes around 49,000 distinct CDR3 sequences, around 7% of them seen just once. Receptor source: a human donor with pleural tuberculosis. The CDR3 runs from the conserved cysteine through the conserved F or W. A D gene is named only where the DNA matches it firmly. For some rows the clone size is stated as once, few or many, or as a class when expanded; others skip it.

V: TRBV12-3/TRBV12-4; size: many; D: TRBD2; J: TRBJ2-7; DNA: TGTGCCAGCAGCCAGGGACTAGCGGGAACGCAGTACTTC; CDR3: CASSQGLAGTQYF
V: TRBV30; size: NA; D: NA; J: TRBJ2-1; DNA: TGTGCCTGGATGTTACAGGAGCAGTTCTTC; CDR3: CAWMLQEQFF
V: TRBV2; size: NA; D: TRBD2; J: TRBJ2-1; DNA: TGTGCCAGCAGTGTCACTAGCGGATACAATGAGCAGTTCTTC; CDR3: CASSVTSGYNEQFF
V: TRBV27; size: many; D: TRBD1; J: TRBJ2-7; DNA: TGTGCCAGCAGTTTACCTAATAGACAGGGTGGAGAGTACTTC; CDR3: CASSLPNRQGGEYF
V: TRBV11-2; size: many; D: NA; J: TRBJ2-5; DNA: TGTGCCAGCAGCTTAGTTGCAGCACAAGAGACCCAGTACTTC; CDR3: CASSLVAAQETQYF
V: TRBV6-1; size: many; D: NA; J: TRBJ1-3; DNA: TGTGCCAGCAGTCCCCAGGGAAACACCATATATTTT; CDR3: CASSPQGNTIYF
V: TRBV29-1; size: many; D: NA; J: TRBJ1-5; DNA: TGCAGCGTTGGGGACCGTCCCAATCAGCCCCAGCATTTT; CDR3: CSVGDRPNQPQHF
V: TRBV7-2; size: many; D: NA; J: TRBJ2-1; DNA: TGTGCCAGCAGCTTAGCGGGAGTCGCGAACAATGAGCAGTTCTTC; CDR3: CASSLAGVANNEQFF
V: TRBV7-8; size: many; D: NA; J: TRBJ2-1; DNA: TGTGCCAGCAGCCCCGGGGCGGGTGAGCAGTTCTTC; CDR3: CASSPGAGEQFF
V: TRBV20-1; size: many; D: TRBD2; J: TRBJ2-1; DNA: TGCAGTGCTAGAGAGTCCGGGACTAGCGGGCACAATGAGCAGTTCTTC; CDR3: CSARESGTSGHNEQFF
V: TRBV20-1; size: many; D: NA; J: TRBJ2-7; DNA: TGCAGTGCTAGAGTTGGGAGCTCCGAGCAGTACTTC; CDR3: CSARVGSSEQYF
V: TRBV20-1; size: many; D: NA; J: TRBJ2-7; DNA: TGCAGTGCTCCGACTCAGGGTTACTCCTACGAGCAGTACTTC; CDR3: CSAPTQGYSYEQYF
V: TRBV3-1; size: many; D: NA; J: TRBJ1-1; DNA: TGTGCCAGCAGCGAACAGGGTAGCGGAACTGAAGCTTTCTTT; CDR3: CASSEQGSGTEAFF